These 21 T cell receptor beta chains came from one sample sequenced in a study of immune evolution from preneoplasia to lung adenocarcinoma (dated by TCRdb to 2020 to 2023). The library was produced with the immunoSEQ multiplex PCR assay. This is the immuneACCESS table as TCRdb keeps it, with only in-frame sequences that have V and J called. A part of the clones is gone; compared with another copy, unresolved V genes explain less than half, and the rest is unexplained. The sample data list 35,000 or so clones, and about 74% of these were observed just once. Jointly, the top ten make up about 5.7% of the sample. Sequencing input: FFPE invasive lung adenocarcinoma tissue. This specimen's cell subset or site label, interpreted: frankly invasive lung adenocarcinoma (ADC). The receptors come from a person in their sixties with lung adenocarcinoma.

The J gene is TRBJ2-7, the V gene TRBV5-4; 8 positions match TRBD1. Per germline, CDR1 SGHNT and CDR2 YYREEE (reference sequence). The CDR3 runs 12 residues. V gave up 3 bases and J gave up 7 bases; unmatched junction bases: 3. The CDR3 region has the DNA TGTGCCAGCAGCTCGGACAGGGAAGAGCAGTACTTC. It translates to CASSSDREEQYF. The full variable domain, rest sourced from reference TRBV5-4 and TRBJ2-7, is ETGVTQSPTHLIKTRGQQVTLRCSSQSGHNTVSWYQQALGQGPQFIFQYYREEENGRGNFPPRFSGLQFPNYSSELNVNALELDDSALYLCASSSDREEQYFGPGTRLTVT.

V is TRBV5-5 and J is TRBJ2-7; TRBD1 might be the D (6 bases). Germline CDR1 and CDR2: SGHKS and YYEKEE (reference sequence). This CDR3 region has 16 residues. V was clipped by 0 bases and J by 3 bases, with 16 bases between them. This CDR3 is CASSLAPHLTGYEQYF. The DNA for the CDR3 is TGTGCCAGCAGCTTGGCCCCTCATTTGACAGGCTACGAGCAGTACTTC.

The chain has TRBV28 and TRBJ1-1; possible D gene TRBD1, 5 bases. Trimming stripped 5 bases from V and 5 bases from J, with 15 bases between. From germline, CDR1 is MDHEN and CDR2 SYDVKM. This CDR3 region has 14 residues. CDR3 in DNA: TGTGCCAGCAGTCCAAGATTCGAGGGGACTGAAGCTTTCTTT. This codes for CASSPRFEGTEAFF.

This sequence joins TRBV6-4 and TRBJ2-3, with a possible D match to TRBD2 (5 bases). The CDR3 spans 16 residues. Deletions cut 7 bases from V and 2 bases from J, with 19 bases between. Germline V CDR1 and CDR2: MRHNA, SNTAGT. In DNA, the CDR3 is TGTGCCAGCATCGGACGCGGAGCGGCCCTCACAGATACGCAGTATTTT. It encodes CASIGRGAALTDTQYF.

The chain couples TRBV9 to TRBJ2-7, with D hard to call. In germline, CDR1 is SGDLS, CDR2 YYNGEE. Trimming pared 0 bases from V and 3 bases from J, leaving 7 bases between. The CDR3 contains 13 residues. The CDR3 reads CASSVVSGYEQYF. For the CDR3, the DNA is TGTGCCAGCAGCGTAGTCAGTGGCTACGAGCAGTACTTC.

The chain has TRBV2 and TRBJ2-1; D is perhaps TRBD1 or TRBD2 (5 bases each). CDR1 is SNHLY and CDR2 is FYNNEI in the germline V gene. The CDR3 spans 13 residues. The V end was cut by 6 bases, the J end by 13 bases, with 19 bases between. This CDR3 reads CASSSLGTSNQFF. CDR3 bases: TGTGCCAGCAGCTCCCTCGGGACCTCTAACCAGTTCTTC. Full variable domain (remainder filled in from reference TRBV2 and TRBJ2-1): EPEVTQTPSHQVTQMGQEVILRCVPISNHLYFYWYRQILGQKVEFLVSFYNNEISEKSEIFDDQFSVERPDGSNFTLKIRSTKLEDSAMYFCASSSLGTSNQFFGPGTRLTVL.

V gene TRBV6-1 combines with J gene TRBJ2-1; 8 bases are shared with TRBD2. The CDR3 is 15 amino acids. Trimming removed 4 bases from V and 7 bases from J; junction bases left unmatched: 9. Germline values: CDR1 MNHNS, CDR2 SASEGT. CDR3 nucleotides: TGTGCCAGCAGTGGAGGTCGTGCGGGAGGTAATGAGCAGTTCTTC. It specifies CASSGGRAGGNEQFF.

V and J are TRBV14 and TRBJ2-1; 9 bases fit TRBD2. Germline CDR1 is SGHDN and CDR2 is FVKESK. Trimming at V came to 1 base and at J to 2 bases, leaving 0 bases not matched to a gene. The CDR3 contains 15 residues. The CDR3 reads CASSQVAGAYNEQFF. Written as DNA, the CDR3 is TGTGCCAGCAGCCAAGTAGCGGGAGCCTACAATGAGCAGTTCTTC.

The chain joins TRBV5-1 to TRBJ2-3; TRBD1 agrees at 10 bases. The CDR3 is 16 amino acids. Germline lookup yields CDR1 SGHRS and CDR2 YFSETQ. After removal of 4 bases from V and 1 base from J, the junction contained 6 bases not matched to a gene. The CDR3 sequence is CASSRGGQGRTDTQYF. The CDR3 DNA sequence: TGCGCCAGCAGCCGGGGGGGACAGGGGCGCACAGATACGCAGTATTTT.

This chain connects TRBV9 to TRBJ2-3, with D tentatively TRBD1 or TRBD2 (5 bases each). Germline CDR1 reads SGDLS; CDR2 reads YYNGEE. This CDR3 spans 15 amino acids. With 3 bases removed from V and 4 bases from J, the gap between germline ends came to 15 bases. The CDR3, as DNA: TGTGCCAGCAGCGGAGGGACGTTAGCCGCAGATACGCAGTATTTT. It specifies CASSGGTLAADTQYF.

A remark on this clone: The sample contains more than one DNA sequence encoding this CDR3. The chain joins TRBV28 to TRBJ2-7, with 7 bases aligning to TRBD1. There are 14 residues in the CDR3. Unmatched junction bases numbered 5, after V lost 1 base and J lost 5 bases. Germline V gene data show CDR1 as MDHEN and CDR2 as SYDVKM. CDR3 amino acids: CASSLYRGRDEQYF. The CDR3 bases are TGTGCCAGCAGTTTATATAGGGGGCGGGACGAGCAGTACTTC. Filled out from reference TRBV28 and TRBJ2-7, the complete variable domain reads DVKVTQSSRYLVKRTGEKVFLECVQDMDHENMFWYRQDPGLGLRLIYFSYDVKMKEKGDIPEGYSVSREKKERFSLILESASTNQTSMYLCASSLYRGRDEQYFGPGTRLTVT.

The J gene is TRBJ1-1, the V gene TRBV19, with 8 positions matching TRBD1. CDR1 is LNHDA, CDR2 SQIVND, per germline (reference sequence). This CDR3 region has 15 residues. Losses at the gene ends were 7 bases for V and 2 bases for J; bases not matched to a gene: 9. CDR3 sequence reads: CASTWQGADNTEAFF. CDR3 in DNA: TGTGCCAGTACATGGCAGGGGGCAGATAACACTGAAGCTTTCTTT.

Only a few counts were recorded for this clone. This rearrangement joins TRBV6-1 to TRBJ1-1, with D perhaps TRBD1 (6 bases). Germline V gene lookup returns CDR1 MNHNS and CDR2 SASEGT. V was clipped by 5 bases and J by 4 bases, with 17 bases between them. The CDR3 consists of 15 residues. Here the CDR3 DNA reads TGTGCCAGCAGTCCTATCACAGGGCGGGCCACTGAAGCTTTCTTT. This sequence encodes CASSPITGRATEAFF.

This clone is medium-sized. The genes are TRBV6-1 and TRBJ2-2, with TRBD2 matching over 12 bases. This CDR3 has 16 amino acids. Germline V gene lookup returns CDR1 MNHNS and CDR2 SASEGT. Losses at the gene ends were 1 base for V and 4 bases for J; bases not matched to a gene: 1. The CDR3 DNA reads TGTGCCAGCAGTGAAGTACTAGCGGGAGGCACCGGGGAGCTGTTTTTT. This codes for CASSEVLAGGTGELFF.

The rearrangement uses TRBV6-1 and TRBJ2-3; D perhaps matches TRBD1 (5 bases). The V end lost 11 bases, the J end lost 4 bases, and 16 bases lay between the germline ends. This CDR3 comprises 13 residues. CDR1 is MNHNS and CDR2 is SASEGT in the germline V gene. CDR3 protein: CAAGGGAPDTQYF. As DNA, the CDR3 is TGTGCCGCAGGTGGTGGGGCCCCAGATACGCAGTATTTT.

The chain employs TRBV28 and TRBJ1-1, with unresolved D. Germline V gene lookup returns CDR1 MDHEN and CDR2 SYDVKM. The CDR3 is made up of 14 amino acids. The V and J ends lost 2 bases and 1 base respectively, with 8 bases between them. In DNA form, the CDR3 reads TGTGCCAGCAGTTTAACACAGAAGAACACTGAAGCTTTCTTT. This gives the protein CASSLTQKNTEAFF.

V and J are TRBV13 and TRBJ2-1; the D is unclear. The CDR3 is 14 amino acids. Germline V CDR1 and CDR2: PRHDT, FYEKMQ (reference sequence). V dropped 3 bases and J dropped 2 bases, with 8 bases sitting between them. Here the CDR3 reads CASSFGLTYNEQFF. The CDR3, as DNA: TGTGCCAGCAGCTTTGGGCTTACCTACAATGAGCAGTTCTTC.

The rearrangement joins TRBV5-1 to TRBJ1-2; D call uncertain. V was shortened by 4 bases and J by 5 bases, with 15 bases between the two germline ends. The CDR3 runs to 14 residues. Germline values: CDR1 SGHRS, CDR2 YFSETQ. The chain's CDR3 is CASSPQEGFYGYTF. CDR3 nucleotide sequence: TGCGCCAGCAGCCCACAAGAAGGATTTTATGGCTACACCTTC.

The rearrangement links TRBV15 to TRBJ1-4, with D possibly matching TRBD1 (6 bases). Looked up from germline, CDR1 is LNHNV and CDR2 is YYDKDF (reference sequence). This CDR3 spans 13 amino acids. V lost 5 bases to trimming and J lost 7 bases, with 11 bases between them. CDR3 amino acids: CATSSGVVEKLFF. CDR3 nucleotide sequence: TGTGCCACCAGCTCAGGGGTGGTTGAAAAACTGTTTTTT.

This chain connects TRBV7-2 to TRBJ1-5; tentative D call: TRBD1 (6 bases). Germline V gene lookup returns CDR1 SGHTA and CDR2 FQGNSA. The CDR3 contains 15 residues. Trimming removed 3 bases at V and 5 bases at J, with 14 bases between. The CDR3, as DNA: TGTGCCAGCAGCTTTAGGGGGGAGGATCATCAGCCCCAGCATTTT. This gives the protein CASSFRGEDHQPQHF. The full variable domain, with the rest looked up from reference TRBV7-2 and TRBJ1-5, is GAGVSQSPSNKVTEKGKDVELRCDPISGHTALYWYRQSLGQGLEFLIYFQGNSAPDKSGLPSDRFSAERTGGSVSTLTIQRTQQEDSAVYLCASSFRGEDHQPQHFGDGTRLSIL.

This chain joins TRBV19 and TRBJ2-7; D perhaps matches TRBD2 (6 bases). The CDR3 is made up of 14 amino acids. Germline CDR1 is LNHDA and CDR2 is SQIVND (reference sequence). Trimming left V 4 bases short and J 4 bases short, with 14 bases between. The CDR3 loop is CASSKSRETYEQYF. The CDR3 DNA sequence: TGTGCCAGTAGTAAGAGTCGGGAGACGTACGAGCAGTACTTC.